The clone carrying this T cell receptor beta chain was recorded a few times. The same CDR3 arises from other DNA sequences in this sample as well. The data derive from a study of shared clonotypes between healthy human individuals. All participating donors were Caucasian adults from Nashville, Tennessee. Around 290 ng DNA, roughly 30,000 T cell genomes, went into unsorted PBMC replicate PCRs. Assay used: immunoSEQ multiplex PCR; TCRdb lists only in-frame clones, some missing. Here the sample spans around 510,000 clones, roughly 79% being singletons. V was pared by 3 bases and J by 4 bases, with 10 bases between. CDR1 and CDR2 from the germline V gene are GTSNPN and SVGIG (reference sequence). The CDR3 spans 13 residues.

The origin of this receptor is a woman in her thirties or forties in good health. Some clones in this sample may be carry-over from other donors' samples. The sample consisted of PBMCs. The genes are TRBV30 and TRBJ2-1; TRBD2 might be the D (5 bases). CDR3: CAWRSDSYNEQFF. The CDR3 DNA is TGTGCCTGGAGGTCGGACTCATACAATGAGCAGTTCTTC. The complete variable domain, with remaining parts taken from reference TRBV30 and TRBJ2-1, reads SQTIHQWPATLVQPVGSPLSLECTVEGTSNPNLYWYRQAAGRGLQLLFYSVGIGQISSEVPQNLSASRPQDRQFILSSKKLLLSDSGFYLCAWRSDSYNEQFFGPGTRLTVL.